This T cell receptor (beta chain) was identified during a study of T cells in localized non-small cell lung cancer. Clones were sequenced by immunoSEQ multiplex PCR, and TCRdb holds only the in-frame ones, with some missing. The data hold more than 2,500 clones, with more than 25% observed a single time. General study points: A denser population of T cells in blood accompanied longer overall survival. Heterogeneity stays possible, as sequencing covered only one tumor region. Of the top 100 tumor clones, median approximately 60 were in adjacent lung, some 30 among its top 100.

This clone was observed a few times. Its target is unknown. The CDR3 length is 14 residues. Trimming shortened V by 2 bases and J by 7 bases, and 12 bases separated the two germline ends. Germline V lookup: CDR1 SGHNT, CDR2 YENEEA. This receptor was taken from a female donor aged 60 or older with stage II squamous cell lung carcinoma. The sequenced sample was lung tumor tissue, obtained before any cancer treatment. The chain recombines TRBV11-3 with TRBJ2-1; D may be TRBD2 (6 bases). In DNA form, the CDR3 reads TGTGCCAGCAGCTTAATCGGGACTCGGAATGAGCAGTTCTTC. Its protein is CASSLIGTRNEQFF.